Following are 22 T cell receptor beta chains from one sample sequenced in a study of regulatory T cells in long-lasting Graves disease. In building TCR beta libraries, iRepertoire HTBI primers were used together with Arm-PCR of CDR3 regions. TCRdb independently ran MiXCR on the multiplex PCR reads; one entry per CDR3 protein. The sample has a few hundred thousand distinct CDR3 sequences, 14% to 15% seen once. Time point given: newly diagnosed GD, antithyroid drugs for less than 3 months. RNA extracted from PBMCs served as the sequencing template. The same data also went into a second study, on T cells in Graves' hyperthyroidism and ophthalmopathy.

The source material was peripheral blood mononuclear cells (PBMCs), sampled at new diagnosis, from a patient treated with antithyroid drugs. These receptors originate from a woman aged 40 to 50 with Graves disease.

This clonotype turned up a few times. The chain couples TRBV28 to TRBJ1-1, with a tentative D call TRBD1 (5 bases). Trimming took off 6 bases at V and 1 base at J, with 18 bases between the two ends. Per the germline V gene, CDR1 is MDHEN and CDR2 is SYDVKM. This CDR3 contains 16 residues. This CDR3 is CASSWGWGRGNTEAFF. In nucleotides, the CDR3 is TGTGCCAGCAGCTGGGGGTGGGGTCGTGGGAACACTGAAGCTTTCTTT.

This clonotype showed up just a few times. The rearrangement joins TRBV6-4 to TRBJ2-3; 8 bases map to TRBD2. This CDR3 has 12 amino acids. V trimming: 10 bases; J trimming: 4 bases; junction bases outside the gene matches: 4. Germline V lookup: CDR1 MRHNA, CDR2 SNTAGT. The CDR3 DNA reads TGTGCCACGCGGGGGGTTGCAGATACGCAGTATTTT. Protein product: CATRGVADTQYF.

This clonotype turned up a few times. The chain joins TRBV20-1 to TRBJ1-6, with a tentative D call TRBD1 (5 bases). Germline loops: CDR1 DFQATT, CDR2 SNEGSKA (reference sequence). The CDR3 extends over 13 amino acids. V was clipped by 6 bases and J by 7 bases, with 13 bases between them. The CDR3 nucleotides are TGCAGTGCGGAGCGGGGCGGGAATTCACCCCTCCACTTT. Translated: CSAERGGNSPLHF.

This clonotype was detected many times. The chain carries TRBV7-2 and TRBJ2-7; D may be TRBD1 or TRBD2 (6 bases each). Trimming left V 5 bases short and J 2 bases short, with 13 bases between. The CDR3 has 14 residues. Germline V gene data show CDR1 as SGHTA and CDR2 as FQGNSA. CDR3 in DNA: TGTGCCAGCAGCCTCGGAGGGGGGACCTACGAGCAGTACTTC. Amino acids: CASSLGGGTYEQYF.

CDR3 sequence reads: CASSLVASGPKDTQYF. For the CDR3, the DNA is TGTGCCAGCAGCTTAGTTGCTAGCGGACCCAAGGATACGCAGTATTTT. This rearrangement joins TRBV7-9 to TRBJ2-3, with 7 bases aligning to TRBD2. After removal of 1 base from V and 6 bases from J, the junction contained 10 bases not matched to a gene. Germline V CDR1 and CDR2: SEHNR, FQNEAQ (reference sequence). The CDR3 spans 16 residues.

Only a few counts were recorded for this clonotype. The chain is built from TRBV6-1 and TRBJ2-7, with D possibly matching TRBD1 (6 bases). V lost 7 bases to trimming and J lost 6 bases, with 13 bases between them. Germline V gives CDR1 MNHNS, CDR2 SASEGT. The CDR3 is 12 residues long. The CDR3 loop reads CASIGGRGEQYF. The CDR3 DNA is TGTGCCAGCATTGGAGGCAGGGGCGAGCAGTACTTC.

The chain uses TRBV18 and TRBJ2-7; D is undetermined. The CDR3 spans 13 residues. V dropped 3 bases and J dropped 1 base, with 7 bases sitting between them. From germline, CDR1 is KGHSH and CDR2 LQKENI. The CDR3 reads CASSPPASYEQYF. The CDR3 nucleotides are TGTGCCAGCTCACCCCCAGCTTCCTACGAGCAGTACTTC. The whole variable domain, remainder taken from reference TRBV18 and TRBJ2-7, is NAGVMQNPRHLVRRRGQEARLRCSPMKGHSHVYWYRQLPEEGLKFMVYLQKENIIDESGMPKERFSAEFPKEGPSILRIQQVVRGDSAAYFCASSPPASYEQYFGPGTRLTVT.

In this sample, this clonotype turned up many times. The chain has TRBV28 and TRBJ1-4, with D tentatively TRBD1 (5 bases). CDR3 length equals 14 residues. Per the germline V gene, CDR1 is MDHEN and CDR2 is SYDVKM. Trimming took 5 bases from V and 7 from J, leaving 14 bases between them. CDR3 in DNA: TGTGCCAGCAGTCCCTTAGAGGGGATTGAAAAACTGTTTTTT. It codes for CASSPLEGIEKLFF. The full variable domain, completed using reference TRBV28 and TRBJ1-4, is DVKVTQSSRYLVKRTGEKVFLECVQDMDHENMFWYRQDPGLGLRLIYFSYDVKMKEKGDIPEGYSVSREKKERFSLILESASTNQTSMYLCASSPLEGIEKLFFGSGTQLSVL.

In this sample, this clonotype turned up many times. J is TRBJ2-5 and V is TRBV6-1; unclear D gene. With 10 bases removed from V and 5 bases from J, the gap between germline ends came to 17 bases. This CDR3 has 13 residues. CDR1 is MNHNS and CDR2 is SASEGT in the germline V gene. CDR3 in DNA: TGTGCCACCGAGAATGTGGGGTTGGAGACCCAGTACTTC. It codes for CATENVGLETQYF.

The table lists this clonotype with many counts. The J gene is TRBJ1-2, the V gene TRBV15; D not resolved. CDR3 length: 18 amino acids. Germline CDR1 and CDR2: LNHNV and YYDKDF (reference sequence). Deletions cut 0 bases from V and 2 bases from J, with 19 bases between. The CDR3 DNA sequence: TGTGCCACCAGCAGAGATAAGAGAACTTCCTTAAGGAACTATGGCTACACCTTC. Translation: CATSRDKRTSLRNYGYTF. Drawing the rest from reference TRBV15 and TRBJ1-2, the complete variable domain is DAMVIQNPRYQVTQFGKPVTLSCSQTLNHNVMYWYQQKSSQAPKLLFHYYDKDFNNEADTPDNFQSRRPNTSFCFLDIRSPGLGDTAMYLCATSRDKRTSLRNYGYTFGSGTRLTVV.

This clonotype has ten or more counts. The rearrangement joins TRBV5-1 to TRBJ2-7; no reliable D call. CDR1 is SGHRS and CDR2 is YFSETQ in the germline V gene. This CDR3 region has 13 residues. Trimming removed 0 bases from V and 4 bases from J, with 8 bases in between. The DNA for the CDR3 is TGCGCCAGCAGCTTGGAGGGCATATACGAGCAGTACTTC. This codes for CASSLEGIYEQYF.

The chain is built from TRBV9 and TRBJ1-1, with D uncertain. The germline V and J ends were trimmed by 0 bases and 3 bases, with 6 bases remaining between them. This CDR3 spans 13 amino acids. CDR1 is SGDLS, CDR2 YYNGEE, per germline. The CDR3 DNA reads TGTGCCAGCAGCGTAGGGACGGACACTGAAGCTTTCTTT. It yields the protein CASSVGTDTEAFF.

The V gene is TRBV28, the J gene TRBJ1-4; no clear D gene. Germline CDR1 and CDR2: MDHEN and SYDVKM. This CDR3 is built from 16 residues. Deletions cut 6 bases from V and 3 bases from J, with 17 bases between. In nucleotides, the CDR3 is TGTGCCAGCAGAGCCCAAACTAGGACGGCTAATGAAAAACTGTTTTTT. Amino acids: CASRAQTRTANEKLFF.

This clonotype was seen ten or more times. The chain links TRBV27 to TRBJ2-1; D ambiguous. Per the germline V gene, CDR1 is MNHEY and CDR2 is SMNVEV (reference sequence). The ends were cut back, 2 bases at V and 0 bases at J, with 14 bases in the middle. The CDR3 is made up of 17 amino acids. The CDR3 loop reads CASSLTPPDTSYNEQFF. The CDR3 DNA is TGTGCCAGCAGTTTAACCCCACCAGACACCTCCTACAATGAGCAGTTCTTC.

This clonotype was picked up many times. The V call is TRBV27, the J call TRBJ2-7; 9 nucleotides agree with TRBD1. The CDR3 spans 15 residues. Germline CDR1 reads MNHEY; CDR2 reads SMNVEV (reference sequence). J gave up 2 bases and V 5 bases, and 7 bases lay outside the gene matches. The CDR3: CASSKLGQGPYEQYF. The CDR3 DNA follows: TGTGCCAGCAGTAAACTGGGACAGGGACCCTACGAGCAGTACTTC.

This clonotype has only one observation. The CDR3 region is CATLDRGPRNEQFF. For the CDR3, the DNA is TGTGCCACCTTAGATCGAGGGCCTCGCAATGAGCAGTTCTTC. This chain uses TRBV2 with TRBJ2-1; possibly TRBD2 for D (5 bases). The V gene lost 10 bases and the J gene lost 6 bases, with 19 bases spanning the gap. CDR1 and CDR2 (germline): SNHLY, FYNNEI. The CDR3 has 14 amino acids.

This clonotype was seen ten or more times. The chain carries TRBV7-9 and TRBJ2-7; D is possibly TRBD1 (5 bases). This CDR3 comprises 15 residues. Germline V CDR1 and CDR2: SEHNR, FQNEAQ (reference sequence). The V end was cut by 2 bases, the J end by 0 bases, with 11 bases between. The DNA of the CDR3 is TGTGCCAGCAGCTTATCGGACATTCTCTCCTACGAGCAGTACTTC. This translates into CASSLSDILSYEQYF.

Many counts were recorded for this clonotype. V usage is TRBV11-2 and J usage is TRBJ2-7; 8 bases line up with TRBD2. Germline trimming cut 4 bases from V and 2 bases from J; bases unmatched to any gene: 7. The CDR3 consists of 15 residues. CDR1 and CDR2 from the germline V gene are SGHAT and FQNNGV. The DNA of the CDR3 is TGTGCCAGCAGCTCTGTGGATAGCGGGGCCTACGAGCAGTACTTC. Translation gives CASSSVDSGAYEQYF.

Ten or more counts support this clonotype. The chain uses TRBV9 and TRBJ2-3; no firm D call. Per the germline V gene, CDR1 is SGDLS and CDR2 is YYNGEE. The V gene lost 0 bases and the J gene lost 1 base, with 12 bases spanning the gap. The length of the CDR3 is 16 residues. The CDR3 nucleotides read TGTGCCAGCAGCGTAGGAGGTGGGATAGGCACAGATACGCAGTATTTT. Residues: CASSVGGGIGTDTQYF.

This clonotype was seen a handful of times. The V and J genes are TRBV7-2 and TRBJ2-2, with a possible D match to TRBD1 (6 bases). V gave up 1 base and J gave up 9 bases, with 12 bases separating them. From germline, CDR1 is SGHTA and CDR2 FQGNSA. This CDR3 comprises 14 residues. The CDR3 is CASSLVRGDRELFF. The CDR3 DNA sequence: TGTGCCAGCAGCTTAGTACGAGGGGACAGGGAGCTGTTTTTT.

This clonotype turned up a few times. CDR3 sequence: CSVAPDRGRDEQYF. CDR3 in DNA: TGCAGCGTTGCCCCTGACAGGGGGCGCGACGAGCAGTACTTC. V usage is TRBV29-1 and J usage is TRBJ2-7; 10 bases map to TRBD1. Trimming cost V 4 bases and J 5 bases; bases outside gene matches: 8. CDR1 is SQVTM and CDR2 is ANQGSEA in the germline V gene. CDR3 length: 14 residues.

In DNA, the CDR3 is TGCAGCGCAGAGGGGACTAGCGGGAGTCGGGTGGGGGAGCAGTACTTC. This gives the protein CSAEGTSGSRVGEQYF. The chain combines TRBV29-1 with TRBJ2-7; 14 bases agree with TRBD2. V lost 7 bases, J lost 7 bases, and 15 bases stayed unmatched. The CDR3 is 16 amino acids. Germline V gene data show CDR1 as SQVTM and CDR2 as ANQGSEA.